The 25 T cell receptor beta chains below come from one sample, sequenced in a study of CD8 T cells in Susac syndrome. With random hexamers, reverse transcription was performed on about 0.45 to 1 ug of RNA. TCRdb used MiXCR to reprocess the immunoSEQ multiplex PCR reads, holding one entry per CDR3 protein. The profile shows 180,000 or so distinct CDR3 sequences, roughly 94% of them singletons. Source material: CD4+ T cells from PBMCs. The receptors were gathered from a human donor in good health.

The V gene is TRBV20-1, the J gene TRBJ2-2; TRBD1 might be the D (5 bases). V was shortened by 6 bases and J by 2 bases, with 10 bases between the two germline ends. The germline CDR1 and CDR2 sequences are DFQATT and SNEGSKA (reference sequence). The length of the CDR3 is 13 residues. The CDR3 DNA reads as TGCAGTGCCGACAGCCCAAACACCGGGGAGCTGTTTTTT. Protein: CSADSPNTGELFF.

V and J are TRBV21-1 and TRBJ1-1. TRBV21-1 is shown as a pseudogene. The CDR3 totals 15 residues. The CDR3 spells CASSKGRESGTEAFF. The CDR3 DNA follows: TGTGCCAGCAGCAAAGGGCGCGAGTCAGGCACTGAAGCTTTCTTT.

This chain uses TRBV29-1 with TRBJ1-2, with 9 bases aligning to TRBD1. CDR3 size: 12 residues. V lost 6 bases to trimming and J lost 4 bases; unmatched junction nucleotides: 3. Per the germline V gene, CDR1 is SQVTM and CDR2 is ANQGSEA. DNA of the CDR3: TGCAGCGTCCCGGGACAGGGCTATGGCTACACCTTC. Translated: CSVPGQGYGYTF.

The chain carries TRBV4-1 and TRBJ2-5; D is perhaps TRBD2 (5 bases). This CDR3 comprises 14 residues. The germline CDR1 and CDR2 sequences are MGHRA and YSYEKL. The germline V and J ends were trimmed by 5 bases and 4 bases, with 14 bases remaining between them. The CDR3 bases are TGCGCCAGCAGCTCTGAAAGGGAGCGAGAGACCCAGTACTTC. It translates to CASSSERERETQYF.

This chain connects TRBV30 to TRBJ1-1; 7 bases map to TRBD1. Germline lookup yields CDR1 GTSNPN and CDR2 SVGIG (reference sequence). The CDR3 covers 13 residues. V shed 3 bases, J shed 3 bases, and the junction held 4 bases outside the gene matches. The CDR3 region is CAWRGQSDTEAFF. For the CDR3, the DNA is TGTGCCTGGAGGGGACAGTCCGACACTGAAGCTTTCTTT.

The sample holds one count of this clonotype. The gene calls are TRBV7-9 and TRBJ2-1; 8 bases line up with TRBD1. V was pared by 1 base and J by 5 bases, with 4 bases of the junction left unmatched. This CDR3 spans 15 amino acids. The germline V gene encodes CDR1 SEHNR and CDR2 FQNEAQ (reference sequence). CDR3 sequence: CASSLGTGYNNEQFF. In DNA form, the CDR3 reads TGTGCCAGCAGCTTAGGGACAGGGTACAACAATGAGCAGTTCTTC.

The chain links TRBV7-2 to TRBJ2-1; 11 bases are shared with TRBD2. The CDR3 is 15 amino acids. Germline V gives CDR1 SGHTA, CDR2 FQGNSA. J gave up 6 bases and V 2 bases, and 3 bases lay outside the gene matches. The DNA for the CDR3 is TGTGCCAGCAGCTTAATAGCGGGAGGGCCCAATGAGCAGTTCTTC. Protein sequence: CASSLIAGGPNEQFF. Drawing the rest from reference TRBV7-2 and TRBJ2-1, the complete variable domain is GAGVSQSPSNKVTEKGKDVELRCDPISGHTALYWYRQSLGQGLEFLIYFQGNSAPDKSGLPSDRFSAERTGGSVSTLTIQRTQQEDSAVYLCASSLIAGGPNEQFFGPGTRLTVL.

J is TRBJ2-2 and V is TRBV30; D is unresolved. The CDR3 has 12 residues. Trimming stripped 1 base from V and 0 bases from J, with 0 bases between. Germline CDR1 and CDR2: GTSNPN and SVGIG (reference sequence). The CDR3 here is CAWSANTGELFF. The CDR3 coding sequence is TGTGCCTGGAGTGCGAACACCGGGGAGCTGTTTTTT.

This clonotype was found a few times. This chain connects TRBV20-1 to TRBJ2-5; D gene unclear. Germline loops: CDR1 DFQATT, CDR2 SNEGSKA (reference sequence). Trimming removed 3 bases at V and 5 bases at J, with 4 bases between. The CDR3 sequence is 10 residues long. The CDR3 sequence: CSASLETQYF. DNA of the CDR3: TGCAGTGCTAGTTTGGAGACCCAGTACTTC.

V and J are TRBV15 and TRBJ1-3; D not resolved. The CDR3 has 13 residues. Germline V gives CDR1 LNHNV, CDR2 YYDKDF (reference sequence). The V end lost 3 bases, the J end lost 3 bases, and 6 bases lay between the germline ends. CDR3 in DNA: TGTGCCACCAGCAGTGTCTATGGAAACACCATATATTTT. Translation: CATSSVYGNTIYF.

J is TRBJ2-7 and V is TRBV9; TRBD1 matches 9 bases. V was clipped by 4 bases and J by 3 bases; unmatched bases: 5. The CDR3 totals 14 residues. The germline V gene has CDR1 SGDLS and CDR2 YYNGEE. The CDR3 nucleotides are TGTGCCAGCAGCCCCGGGGACAGGGTCTACGAGCAGTACTTC. It yields the protein CASSPGDRVYEQYF.

The count of this clonotype is one. The rearrangement uses TRBV7-9 and TRBJ2-1; TRBD1 is a possible D gene (6 bases). The CDR3 has 12 residues. Germline CDR1 SEHNR, CDR2 FQNEAQ (reference sequence). V lost 4 bases to trimming and J lost 9 bases, with 10 bases between them. The CDR3 bases are TGTGCCAGCAGCTCAACAGGGTTTGAGCAGTTCTTC. Translating it yields CASSSTGFEQFF.

V usage is TRBV7-9 and J usage is TRBJ1-1; perhaps TRBD1 as D (5 bases). Deletions cut 4 bases from V and 4 bases from J, with 13 bases between. This CDR3 is built from 14 residues. Germline CDR1 is SEHNR and CDR2 is FQNEAQ (reference sequence). The CDR3 coding sequence is TGTGCCAGCAGCTGGGGAGGGGCGGGCACTGAAGCTTTCTTT. Translation gives CASSWGGAGTEAFF.

The chain recombines TRBV7-2 with TRBJ2-1; D may be TRBD1 (5 bases). The V end was cut by 4 bases, the J end by 4 bases, with 14 bases between. This CDR3 has 15 residues. CDR1 is SGHTA, CDR2 FQGNSA, per germline. The CDR3 coding sequence is TGTGCCAGCAGCTCCCCCCCAGGGCCATACAATGAGCAGTTCTTC. This gives the protein CASSSPPGPYNEQFF.

CDR3 in DNA: TGCGCCAGCAGTCAATCGGTCGGGTCGTGGGTCAGGGGCAATGAGCAGTTCTTC. As protein: CASSQSVGSWVRGNEQFF. This sequence joins TRBV23-1 and TRBJ2-1, with D tentatively TRBD1 (6 bases). TRBV23-1 is given ORF status, its function remaining uncertain. The V end lost 0 bases, the J end lost 6 bases, and 21 bases lay between the germline ends. This CDR3 comprises 18 residues.

V and J are TRBV3-1 and TRBJ2-5; D gene ambiguous. V was shortened by 1 base and J by 5 bases, with 5 bases between the two germline ends. This CDR3 has 12 amino acids. CDR1 LGHDT and CDR2 YNNKEL come from the germline V gene (reference sequence). In DNA form, the CDR3 reads TGTGCCAGCAGCCAAGGTTTCGAGACCCAGTACTTC. It specifies CASSQGFETQYF.

The rearrangement uses TRBV6-2 or TRBV6-3 and TRBJ2-3, with TRBD2 matching 16 bases. The germline gives CDR1 MNHEY, CDR2 SVGEGT. This CDR3 spans 18 amino acids. The V and J ends lost 5 bases and 0 bases, in that order; junction bases with no gene match: 5. The CDR3 loop reads CASSGTSGRAISTDTQYF. The CDR3 coding sequence is TGTGCCAGCAGTGGGACTAGCGGGAGGGCCATCAGCACAGATACGCAGTATTTT.

The gene calls are TRBV30 and TRBJ1-1; D gene uncertain. Germline V gene data show CDR1 as GTSNPN and CDR2 as SVGIG (reference sequence). Trimming shortened V by 2 bases and J by 0 bases, and 10 bases separated the two germline ends. The CDR3 extends over 14 amino acids. CDR3 in DNA: TGTGCCTGGAGTTACTTACGGGTGAACACTGAAGCTTTCTTT. This gives the protein CAWSYLRVNTEAFF.

The chain combines TRBV20-1 with TRBJ2-1; TRBD2 might be the D (6 bases). With 0 bases removed from V and 0 bases from J, the gap between germline ends came to 9 bases. The CDR3 contains 15 residues. Per germline, CDR1 DFQATT and CDR2 SNEGSKA (reference sequence). In nucleotides, the CDR3 is TGCAGTGCTAGAGAACGGGGGAGCTCCTACAATGAGCAGTTCTTC. It codes for CSARERGSSYNEQFF.

This clonotype was observed a few times. The chain combines TRBV7-6 with TRBJ2-2; D remains ambiguous. This CDR3 contains 12 residues. CDR1 is SGHVS and CDR2 is FNYEAQ in the germline V gene. V lost 1 base, J lost 8 bases, and 5 bases lay in between. The DNA for the CDR3 is TGTGCCAGCAGCTTAGTAGGTGGGGAGCTGTTTTTT. This sequence encodes CASSLVGGELFF.

This clonotype has just one count. The rearrangement links TRBV18 to TRBJ1-1, with TRBD1 as a possible D gene (6 bases). Germline V gene sequence: CDR1 KGHSH, CDR2 LQKENI. This CDR3 spans 17 amino acids. V was pared by 1 base and J by 0 bases, with 15 bases between. The CDR3, as DNA: TGTGCCAGCTCACCACGTAGTAGTGGACAGATGAACACTGAAGCTTTCTTT. Translation gives CASSPRSSGQMNTEAFF. The whole variable domain, filled in from reference TRBV18 and TRBJ1-1, reads NAGVMQNPRHLVRRRGQEARLRCSPMKGHSHVYWYRQLPEEGLKFMVYLQKENIIDESGMPKERFSAEFPKEGPSILRIQQVVRGDSAAYFCASSPRSSGQMNTEAFFGQGTRLTVV.

This clonotype was recorded a few times. This sequence joins TRBV7-9 and TRBJ1-6; D gene ambiguous. Germline loops: CDR1 SEHNR, CDR2 FQNEAQ (reference sequence). The CDR3 has 13 residues. V lost 1 base and J lost 7, with 5 bases in between. In DNA form, the CDR3 reads TGTGCCAGCAGCTTAGGGCAGAATTCACCCCTCCACTTT. Protein sequence: CASSLGQNSPLHF.

This clonotype was counted a single time. V usage is TRBV20-1 and J usage is TRBJ2-4; D not certain. Trimming took 1 base from V and 0 from J, leaving 4 bases between them. This CDR3 region has 13 residues. Per germline, CDR1 DFQATT and CDR2 SNEGSKA (reference sequence). This CDR3 is CSARGEAKNIQYF. CDR3 nucleotides: TGCAGTGCTAGAGGGGAAGCCAAAAACATTCAGTACTTC.

The chain has TRBV20-1 and TRBJ2-6; D is undetermined. V shed 4 bases and J shed 0 bases, with 13 bases lying between them. The CDR3 covers 16 residues. The V gene's germline CDR1 is DFQATT and CDR2 SNEGSKA (reference sequence). The CDR3 protein is CSATFPRNSGANVLTF. The DNA for the CDR3 is TGCAGTGCTACTTTTCCACGGAACTCTGGGGCCAACGTCCTGACTTTC.

The chain carries TRBV4-3 and TRBJ1-5, with D possibly being TRBD1 (5 bases). Germline V lookup: CDR1 LGHNA, CDR2 YSLEER. The ends were cut back, 0 bases at V and 7 bases at J, with 13 bases in the middle. CDR3 length: 15 residues. The CDR3 region is CASSQEFGGGQPQHF. In nucleotides, the CDR3 is TGCGCCAGCAGCCAAGAGTTCGGGGGTGGCCAGCCCCAGCATTTT.